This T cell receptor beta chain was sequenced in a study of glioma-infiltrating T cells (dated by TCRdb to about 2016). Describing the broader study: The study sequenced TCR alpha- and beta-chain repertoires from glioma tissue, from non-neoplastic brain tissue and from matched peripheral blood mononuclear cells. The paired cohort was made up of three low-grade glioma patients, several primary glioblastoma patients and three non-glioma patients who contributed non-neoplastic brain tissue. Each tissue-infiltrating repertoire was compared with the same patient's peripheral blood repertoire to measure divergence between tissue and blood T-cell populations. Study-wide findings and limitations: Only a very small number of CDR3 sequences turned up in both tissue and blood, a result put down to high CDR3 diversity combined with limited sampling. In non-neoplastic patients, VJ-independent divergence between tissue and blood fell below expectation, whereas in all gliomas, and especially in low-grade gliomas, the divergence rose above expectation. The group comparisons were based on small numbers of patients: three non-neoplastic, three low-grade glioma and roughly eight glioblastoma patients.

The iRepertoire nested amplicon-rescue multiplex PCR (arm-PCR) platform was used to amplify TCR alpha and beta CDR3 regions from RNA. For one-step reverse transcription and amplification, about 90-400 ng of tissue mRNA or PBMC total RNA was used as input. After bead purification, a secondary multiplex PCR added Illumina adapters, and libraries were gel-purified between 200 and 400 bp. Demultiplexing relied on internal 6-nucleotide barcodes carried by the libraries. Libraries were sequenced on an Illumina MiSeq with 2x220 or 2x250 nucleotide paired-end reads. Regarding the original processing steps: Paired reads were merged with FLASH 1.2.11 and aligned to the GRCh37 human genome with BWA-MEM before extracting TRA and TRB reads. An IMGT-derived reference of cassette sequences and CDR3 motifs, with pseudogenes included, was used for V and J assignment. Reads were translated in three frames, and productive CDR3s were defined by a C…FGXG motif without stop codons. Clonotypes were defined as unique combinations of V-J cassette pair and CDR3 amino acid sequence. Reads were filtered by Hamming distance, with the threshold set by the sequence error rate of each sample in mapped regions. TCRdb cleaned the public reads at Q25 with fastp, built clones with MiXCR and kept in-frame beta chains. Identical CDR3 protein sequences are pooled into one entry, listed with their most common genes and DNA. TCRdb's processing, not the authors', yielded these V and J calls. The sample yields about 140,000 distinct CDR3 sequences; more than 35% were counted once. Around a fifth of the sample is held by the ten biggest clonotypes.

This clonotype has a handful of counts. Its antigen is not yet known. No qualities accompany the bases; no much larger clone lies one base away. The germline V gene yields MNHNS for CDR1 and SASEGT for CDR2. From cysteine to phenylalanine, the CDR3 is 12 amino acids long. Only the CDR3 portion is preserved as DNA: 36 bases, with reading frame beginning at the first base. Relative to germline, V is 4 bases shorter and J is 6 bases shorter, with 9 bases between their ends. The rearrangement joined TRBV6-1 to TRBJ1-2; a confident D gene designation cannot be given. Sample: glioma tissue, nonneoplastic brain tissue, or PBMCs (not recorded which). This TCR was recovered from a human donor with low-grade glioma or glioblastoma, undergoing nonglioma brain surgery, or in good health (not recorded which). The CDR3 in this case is CASSVNINGYTF. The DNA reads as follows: TGTGCCAGCAGTGTAAACATCAATGGCTACACCTTC.